These T cell receptor beta chains were read from a single sample in a study of T cells after yellow fever vaccination. A single record per CDR3 protein comes from TCRdb applying MiXCR to the 5' RACE reads. Of 250,000 or so distinct CDR3 sequences listed, more than 3.5% are singletons. Material: PBMCs, obtained 15 days after the yellow fever booster vaccination. These receptor sequences come from a man between 18 and 35 years old who received the YFV17D yellow fever vaccine. Both conserved end residues are part of each CDR3. D genes are given only for firm matches. For some rows the clone size is stated as once, few or many, or as a class when expanded; others skip it.

abundance	v_gene	j_gene	d_gene	len	CDR3nt	CDR3aa
many	TRBV30	TRBJ2-2	TRBD1	14	TGTGCCTGGAACAGGGGGTATAACACCGGGGAGCTGTTTTTT	CAWNRGYNTGELFF
many	TRBV20-1	TRBJ1-3	NA	15	TGCAGTGCTAGAGATCCCGGGCGAACCGGAAACACCATATATTTT	CSARDPGRTGNTIYF
many	TRBV4-1	TRBJ1-4	NA	14	TGCGCCAGCACGGAGAGGGCCACTAATGAAAAACTGTTTTTT	CASTERATNEKLFF
many	TRBV20-1	TRBJ1-1	NA	11	TGCAGTGCTAGAGATCCTGGGGGGGCTTTCTTT	CSARDPGGAFF
many	TRBV4-3	TRBJ1-2	NA	16	TGCGCCAGCAGCCAAGAAATGGGAGGGGAGGCCTATGGCTACACCTTC	CASSQEMGGEAYGYTF
NA	TRBV5-8	TRBJ2-6	NA	16	TGTGCCAGCAGCCAAACCTTAGGCTCTGGGGCCAACGTCCTGACTTTC	CASSQTLGSGANVLTF
many	TRBV12-3/TRBV12-4	TRBJ2-3	NA	15	TGTGCCAGCAGTTTAGAGACCAGGGTGACAGATACGCAGTATTTT	CASSLETRVTDTQYF
few	TRBV6-2/TRBV6-3	TRBJ2-5	TRBD2	15	TGTGCCAGCAGGAGGTTTAGCGGGGTCCAAGAGACCCAGTACTTC	CASRRFSGVQETQYF
many	TRBV4-1	TRBJ2-3	NA	16	TGCGCCAGCAGCCAAGAATCACAGGGAAGTGCAGATACGCAGTATTTT	CASSQESQGSADTQYF
many	TRBV15	TRBJ2-3	TRBD1	18	TGTGCCACCAGCAGAGATCCCGGGACAGGAACTCTTCTAGATACGCAGTATTTT	CATSRDPGTGTLLDTQYF
many	TRBV7-9	TRBJ2-7	NA	14	TGTGCCAGCAGCTTAGTCCAGGGGGGACACGAGCAGTACTTC	CASSLVQGGHEQYF
many	TRBV5-8	TRBJ2-3	NA	14	TGTGCCAGCAGCTTATATCCTAGCACAGATACGCAGTATTTT	CASSLYPSTDTQYF
NA	TRBV2	TRBJ2-1	NA	14	TGTGCCAGCAGGGAAATAAGCTCCTACAATGAGCAGTTCTTC	CASREISSYNEQFF
many	TRBV5-1	TRBJ1-1	TRBD1	17	TGCGCCAGCAGCTTGTACAGGGGCGAAACCATGAACACTGAAGCTTTCTTT	CASSLYRGETMNTEAFF
many	TRBV5-1	TRBJ2-5	NA	13	TGCGCCAGCAGCTGGGTTGGGGCAGAGACCCAGTACTTC	CASSWVGAETQYF
many	TRBV12-3/TRBV12-4	TRBJ2-5	NA	14	TGTGCCAGCAGTCCTGACAGGTCCCAAGAGACCCAGTACTTC	CASSPDRSQETQYF
many	TRBV7-2	TRBJ2-3	TRBD2	16	TGTGCCAGCAGCTTATCGGGGGGGGACTGGACAGATACGCAGTATTTT	CASSLSGGDWTDTQYF
many	TRBV12-5	TRBJ1-5	NA	12	TGTGCTAGTGTGCGGGGAGAACAGCCCCAGCATTTT	CASVRGEQPQHF
many	TRBV4-3	TRBJ1-4	TRBD1	18	TGCGCCAGCAGCCAAGAAGGACCGGGACAGGGGAATGATGAAAAACTGTTTTTT	CASSQEGPGQGNDEKLFF
few	TRBV20-1	TRBJ2-1	NA	14	TGCAGTGGCTTTGCGGGGAGAAACTACAATGAGCAGTTCTTC	CSGFAGRNYNEQFF
many	TRBV5-1	TRBJ2-2	NA	15	TGCGCCAGCAGCTTGTGGCAGGAGAACACCGGGGAGCTGTTTTTT	CASSLWQENTGELFF
few	TRBV5-1	TRBJ2-6	NA	16	TGCGCCAGCAGCTTGGAAGCCTCGCCTGGGGCCAACGTCCTGACTTTC	CASSLEASPGANVLTF
NA	TRBV29-1	TRBJ1-1	NA	13	TGCATCGTCCGGACAGCCATGAACTCTGAAGCTTTCTTT	CIVRTAMNSEAFF
many	TRBV5-1	TRBJ1-2	NA	14	TGCGCCAGCAGCGGGGACCCAGCTAACTATGGCTACACCTTC	CASSGDPANYGYTF
many	TRBV7-2	TRBJ2-5	TRBD2	15	TGTGCCAGCAGCTCATACGGGGGGACCGGAGAGACCCAGTACTTC	CASSSYGGTGETQYF
many	TRBV4-1	TRBJ1-2	NA	12	TGCGCCAGCAGCCAAGAGGGCAGACTCTACACCTTC	CASSQEGRLYTF
many	TRBV20-1	TRBJ2-5	NA	14	TGCAGTGCTAGAGATGGGAGGTCGGGAGAGACCCAGTACTTC	CSARDGRSGETQYF
many	TRBV4-3	TRBJ1-2	NA	14	TGCGCCAGCAGCCAAGCGCGGAGGGGATATGGCTACACCTTC	CASSQARRGYGYTF
many	TRBV7-8	TRBJ1-1	TRBD1	16	TGTGCCAGCAGCTTACCTGGCAGGACAGGGGACACTGAAGCTTTCTTT	CASSLPGRTGDTEAFF
many	TRBV5-1	TRBJ2-5	NA	16	TGCGCCAGCAGCTGGGGGGCAACGACAGGGGAGGGGACCCAGTACTTC	CASSWGATTGEGTQYF
many	TRBV5-1	TRBJ1-6	NA	15	TGCGCCAGCAGCTTGGGCACCGAACTTTATTCACCCCTCCACTTT	CASSLGTELYSPLHF
many	TRBV11-2	TRBJ2-5	NA	16	TGTGCCAGCAGCTTAGATCTTTTTAGACGCGAAGAGACCCAGTACTTC	CASSLDLFRREETQYF
few	TRBV20-1	TRBJ2-1	TRBD2	14	TGCAGTGCTAGCAACCCTAGCGGGTACAATGAGCAGTTCTTC	CSASNPSGYNEQFF
many	TRBV20-1	TRBJ2-1	TRBD2	14	TGCAGTGCTTCTACGGGACTAGCTGACGGTGAGCAGTTCTTC	CSASTGLADGEQFF
many	TRBV7-2	TRBJ1-4	NA	17	TGTGCCAGCAGCTTGCCCGGAAACGATGCAACTAATGAAAAACTGTTTTTT	CASSLPGNDATNEKLFF
many	TRBV11-2	TRBJ1-2	NA	12	TGTGCCAGCAGCTTAGCTAACTATGGCTACACCTTC	CASSLANYGYTF
many	TRBV7-9	TRBJ2-5	NA	13	TGTGCCAGCATCCTCGGGACCGAAGAGACCCAGTACTTC	CASILGTEETQYF
many	TRBV28	TRBJ1-1	TRBD1	16	TGTGCCAGCAGTGTTCGACAGGGGGCGCGCAACACTGAAGCTTTCTTT	CASSVRQGARNTEAFF
NA	TRBV12-3/TRBV12-4	TRBJ1-5	NA	17	TGTGCCAGCATTGGTGGGGGAAGCGTTGGAGGCAATCAGCCCCAGCATTTT	CASIGGGSVGGNQPQHF
many	TRBV2	TRBJ2-1	TRBD1	14	TGTGCCAGCAGTCAGGATAACAGGGGTCATGAGCAGTTCTTC	CASSQDNRGHEQFF
many	TRBV20-1	TRBJ1-5	NA	15	TGCAGTGCTAGTTCGGACCTTGGGGGGGATCAGCCCCAGCATTTT	CSASSDLGGDQPQHF
many	TRBV5-1	TRBJ1-1	NA	14	TGCGCCAGCAGCTGGGACGGGGCGAACACTGAAGCTTTCTTT	CASSWDGANTEAFF
many	TRBV4-1	TRBJ2-3	NA	15	TGCGCCAGCAGCCAAGTAGAATCGTTCACAGATACGCAGTATTTT	CASSQVESFTDTQYF
many	TRBV20-1	TRBJ1-5	NA	13	TGCAGTGCTAGAGTGGATCGCGACCAGCCCCAGCATTTT	CSARVDRDQPQHF